Below, one TCR beta chain is given with its context. The antigen is unknown. These data are taken from a study of OX40 agonist ivuxolimab in advanced cancers. Overall study results and limits: Antigen specificity remained undetermined for the expanded peripheral T cells. Expanded clones were, on average, more numerous among CD8+ T cells than CD4+.

Clones were read by immunoSEQ multiplex PCR, and TCRdb kept only the in-frame ones, dropping some. The sample shows some 98,000 clones, more than 75% of them seen only once. The CDR3 covers 14 residues. Trimming at V came to 0 bases and at J to 3 bases, leaving 3 bases not matched to a gene. Germline V gene data show CDR1 as SGHRS and CDR2 as YFSETQ. The sample consisted of CD4+ or CD8+ T cells sorted from blood, taken in a trial of the OX40 agonist ivuxolimab. This sequence joins TRBV5-1 and TRBJ2-7; 7 nucleotides line up with TRBD1. The TCR was taken from an adult with an advanced solid tumor such as melanoma, head and neck, liver or kidney cancer. This chain's CDR3 is CASSLVPGGYEQYF. In nucleotides, the CDR3 is TGCGCCAGCAGCTTGGTTCCAGGGGGCTACGAGCAGTACTTC.